A selection of T cell receptor beta chains follows, all from one sample in a study of blood T cell repertoires in COVID-19. Clones were read by immunoSEQ multiplex PCR, and TCRdb kept only the in-frame ones, dropping some. In the table there are more than 95,000 clones, roughly four fifths of which are singletons. Sequencing input: peripheral blood. Every receptor here comes from a man aged 30-40 years with COVID-19, enrolled during active disease. Both conserved end residues are part of each CDR3. A D gene is named only where the DNA matches it firmly. Expanded clones are given a class, and other clones once, few, many or no size at all.

>TRBJ1-3|-|TRBV7-9|-
CASSPMTDASGNTIYF
TGTGCCAGCAGCCCCATGACAGATGCCTCTGGAAACACCATATATTTT
>TRBJ2-2|-|TRBV7-8|-
CASSPGVTGELFF
TGTGCCAGCAGCCCAGGGGTTACCGGGGAGCTGTTTTTT
>TRBJ1-1|-|TRBV5-4|once
CASSLYTAEAFF
TGTGCCAGCAGCCTTTACACAGCTGAAGCTTTCTTT
>TRBJ1-2|-|TRBV12-3/TRBV12-4|-
CASSLGRDYGYTF
TGTGCCAGCAGTTTAGGGAGGGACTATGGCTACACCTTC
>TRBJ1-2|-|TRBV4-3|-
CASSPNGAGFYGYTF
TGCGCCAGCAGCCCGAACGGAGCCGGATTCTATGGCTACACCTTC
>TRBJ1-1|-|TRBV19|few
CASSIEADGLNTEAFF
TGTGCCAGTAGTATAGAAGCGGACGGACTGAACACTGAAGCTTTCTTT
>TRBJ2-3|-|TRBV7-2|-
CASASGQRTDTQYF
TGTGCCAGCGCTTCGGGACAACGCACAGATACGCAGTATTTT
>TRBJ1-2|-|TRBV5-6|-
CASSLGQLLYGYTF
TGTGCCAGCAGCTTGGGACAGCTACTCTATGGCTACACCTTC
>TRBJ2-5|-|TRBV4-1|few
CASSQDHPLMRQETQYF
TGCGCCAGCAGCCAAGACCACCCATTGATGAGGCAAGAGACCCAGTACTTC
>TRBJ1-5|-|TRBV28|-
CASREGGRPQHF
TGTGCCAGCAGGGAGGGAGGTCGACCCCAGCATTTT
>TRBJ1-5|-|TRBV30|few
CAWSDGYQPQHF
TGTGCCTGGAGTGACGGTTATCAGCCCCAGCATTTT
>TRBJ1-6|TRBD1|TRBV24-1|few
CATSDGTGNSPLHF
TGTGCCACCAGTGATGGGACAGGGAACTCACCCCTCCACTTT
>TRBJ1-2|TRBD1|TRBV5-1|-
CASSSGTGGYGYTF
TGCGCCAGCAGCTCCGGGACAGGGGGTTACGGCTACACCTTC
>TRBJ2-1|TRBD2|TRBV5-1|-
CASSLLAGEQFF
TGCGCCAGCAGCTTATTAGCGGGAGAGCAGTTCTTC
>TRBJ2-1|-|TRBV28|-
CASSSRYNGEEFF
TGTGCCAGCAGTTCCCGCTATAACGGGGAAGAGTTCTTC
>TRBJ1-5|TRBD1|TRBV2|once
CASSVGTGINQPQHF
TGTGCCAGCAGTGTCGGGACAGGGATCAATCAGCCCCAGCATTTT
>TRBJ1-1|-|TRBV3-1/TRBV3-2|-
CASSQGWDLQTEAFF
TGTGCCAGCAGCCAAGGTTGGGACTTGCAGACTGAAGCTTTCTTT
>TRBJ2-7|TRBD1|TRBV4-2|-
CASSQVPQGPFSSYEQYF
TGTGCCAGCAGCCAAGTCCCACAGGGGCCCTTCAGCTCCTACGAGCAGTACTTC
>TRBJ2-1|TRBD2|TRBV19|-
CASSRGAGADNEQFF
TGTGCCAGTAGCCGCGGGGCGGGAGCAGATAATGAGCAGTTCTTC
>TRBJ2-3|-|TRBV30|-
CAFRYLADTQYF
TGTGCCTTTCGGTACCTCGCAGATACGCAGTATTTT
>TRBJ1-2|-|TRBV3-1/TRBV3-2|-
CASSHPGAFAYGYTF
TGTGCCAGCAGCCACCCAGGGGCGTTTGCCTATGGCTACACCTTC
>TRBJ2-3|-|TRBV24-1|few
CATSDHGSDTDTQYF
TGTGCCACCAGTGATCATGGGAGCGACACAGATACGCAGTATTTT
>TRBJ1-5|TRBD1|TRBV7-2|many
CASSPGTVHQPQHF
TGTGCCAGCAGCCCTGGGACAGTTCATCAGCCCCAGCATTTT
>TRBJ1-5|TRBD1|TRBV27|-
CASSPGQGKGVGQPQHF
TGTGCCAGCAGTCCCGGACAGGGGAAGGGTGTAGGACAGCCCCAGCATTTT
>TRBJ2-1|TRBD2|TRBV11-2|-
CASSTGTSGGYFYNEQFF
TGTGCCAGCAGCACCGGGACTAGCGGGGGGTACTTCTACAATGAGCAGTTCTTC
>TRBJ2-1|TRBD1|TRBV19|-
CASSIDTWDRPLYNEQFF
TGTGCCAGTAGTATAGACACCTGGGACAGGCCACTATACAATGAGCAGTTCTTC
>TRBJ1-5|-|TRBV2|-
CASSGFSGGNQPQHF
TGTGCCAGCAGTGGATTTTCAGGGGGCAATCAGCCCCAGCATTTT
>TRBJ2-5|-|TRBV12-3/TRBV12-4|-
CASSLVQGETQYF
TGTGCCAGCAGTTTAGTCCAGGGGGAGACCCAGTACTTC